The TCR beta chain under discussion was sequenced for a study of blood T cell repertoires in COVID-19 (dated by TCRdb to 2020 to 2021). In the study overall: The collaborator samples originated in the United States, Italy and Spain and spanned the acute and convalescent phases of COVID-19. The material from the prospective study consisted of cDNA or gDNA derived from T cells, B-cell-depleted T cells, or PBMCs. The dataset comprised deeply sampled blood TCRbeta repertoires from subjects exposed to, actively infected with, or recovered from COVID-19. The repertoires were released in a freely available public database intended as a resource for research on the immune response to SARS-CoV-2. Samples came from the ongoing ImmuneRACE study (first 160 participants) plus 1,254 subjects from 6 global collaborators. A de-identified subject ID, COVID-19 status, age in years and sex were almost always included in the sample metadata. Where available, HLA class I and class II types were taken from metadata supplied by the sample provider and were not determined by assay-based typing. Beyond this particular receptor, the publication reports: How much clinical and demographic metadata was included differed by source and by participant, and the metadata was provided uncurated.

In Seattle, one collaborating source enrolled patients while the infection was active and tracked those patients longitudinally over the course of disease. The collaborating institutions used their own protocols to collect whole blood in K2EDTA tubes. For TCRbeta analysis, collaborators shipped samples as frozen whole blood, isolated PBMCs, or DNA extracted from either of those sample types. The CDR3 measures 15 amino acids from cysteine to phenylalanine. The retained sequence is limited to the CDR3, 45 bases, with the frame set at the first base. CDR1 SGHRS and CDR2 YFSETQ were looked up in the germline V gene. V is trimmed back by 4 bases and J by 0 bases, and the junction contains 4 bases that no gene match accounts for. This clone was counted a single time. Its antigen is unknown. Nothing much larger sits one base from this clone, and base qualities are not available. The immunoSEQ Assay, a bias-controlled multiplex PCR, was used to amplify TCRbeta CDR3 regions from genomic DNA. Concerning the study's data processing: Within the assay, amplification of reference gene primers was used to estimate how many nucleated cells each sample contained. To quantify the absolute abundance of each unique TCRbeta CDR3 rearrangement, sequence reads were collapsed and filtered. For each sample, productive Simpson clonality was calculated by taking the square root of Simpson's diversity index across productive rearrangements. TCRdb took over this immuneACCESS table, retaining in-frame rearrangements with V and J assigned. Such tables are incomplete; in checked studies, under half of the missing clones stem from an unresolved V gene, and the remainder is unexplained. V and J calls plus clone size are reproduced from that table; the DNA served to infer D and trimming. The sample profile shows about 300,000 clones; roughly 89% of them were found once. Together, the top ten hold 1.8% of the sample.

The chain employs TRBV5-1 and TRBJ1-5; 7 junctional bases match TRBD1. Source material: peripheral blood. The clonotype comes from a woman in her twenties or thirties with COVID-19, enrolled during active disease. The CDR3: CASSPTGLSNQPQHF. The DNA sequence is given as TGCGCCAGCAGCCCGACAGGGCTTAGCAATCAGCCCCAGCATTTT. The reference TRBV5-1 and TRBJ1-5 proteins fill in what lies around the CDR3, so the full variable domain reads KAGVTQTPRYLIKTRGQQVTLSCSPISGHRSVSWYQQTPGQGLQFLFEYFSETQRNKGNFPGRFSGRQFSNSRSEMNVSTLELGDSALYLCASSPTGLSNQPQHFGDGTRLSIL.